This T cell receptor beta chain originates from a study of T cells in Graves' hyperthyroidism and ophthalmopathy. RNA transcripts were the template for amplifying TCR beta CDR3 regions. The TCR CDR3 first-round RT-PCR relied on the HTBI primer set. TCRdb redid the calling of the multiplex PCR reads with MiXCR, one entry per CDR3 protein. The table lists 300,000 to 450,000 distinct CDR3 sequences, around 14% of them singletons. Study results and caveats: From stable hyperthyroidism, ophthalmopathy was set apart by a 13 V-J model.

Germline loops: CDR1 MRHNA, CDR2 SNTAGT. This CDR3 comprises 13 residues. V was shortened by 5 bases and J by 5 bases, with 12 bases between the two germline ends. This clonotype was picked up a small number of times. The antigen is unknown. V and J are TRBV6-4 and TRBJ1-1, with D possibly TRBD1 on 5 matching bases. This clonotype was obtained from a woman aged 55-75 years with Graves' hyperthyroidism. Material: blood. CDR3: CASSRGRETEAFF. The CDR3 coding sequence is TGTGCCAGCAGTAGGGGCAGGGAAACTGAAGCTTTCTTT.